These T cell receptor beta chains were read from a single sample in a study of control samples from healthy donors and cancer patients. The protocol was immunoSEQ multiplex PCR, while the TCRdb copy is restricted to in-frame clones and leaves out a portion. The sample contains 100,000 to 150,000 clones, roughly 92% of which appear only once. The sample consisted of PBMCs. The source of these receptors is a man older than 75 with head and neck cancer. CDR3s include the opening cysteine and the closing phenylalanine or tryptophan. D genes are given only for firm matches. Not all rows give a size; the values are once, few, many and, for expanded clones, a class.

length	J	D	size	V	DNA	CDR3
14	TRBJ2-7	-	-	TRBV30	TGTGCCCATGGAGTGGGGAGGGGGCCCTACGAGCAGTACTTC	CAHGVGRGPYEQYF
16	TRBJ2-5	TRBD1	-	TRBV6-5	TGTGCCAGCAGTTATTGGACAGGGGGCCGGCAAGAGACCCAGTACTTC	CASSYWTGGRQETQYF
15	TRBJ2-6	-	-	TRBV5-4	TGTGCCACTGGGGCAGTTGCCGCTGGGGCCAACGTCCTGACTTTC	CATGAVAAGANVLTF
14	TRBJ1-5	TRBD1	-	TRBV15	TGTGCCACCAGCAGAGATCTAGGGGGCCAGCCCCAGCATTTT	CATSRDLGGQPQHF
14	TRBJ2-3	-	-	TRBV7-9	TGTGCCAGCAGCCGATGGGACCACACAGATACGCAGTATTTT	CASSRWDHTDTQYF
14	TRBJ2-5	TRBD1	-	TRBV5-1	TGCGCCAGCAGCCCTGGACAGGGGAGGGAGACCCAGTACTTC	CASSPGQGRETQYF
15	TRBJ2-1	TRBD2	-	TRBV7-6	TGTGCCAGCAGCTTAATGGCGGGAGGGCTCAATGAGCAGTTCTTC	CASSLMAGGLNEQFF
15	TRBJ2-3	TRBD2	-	TRBV5-4	TGTGCCAGCAGCTCACCGCGGGGGGTGACAGATACGCAGTATTTT	CASSSPRGVTDTQYF
14	TRBJ2-3	TRBD2	-	TRBV7-2	TGTGCCAGCAGCCCCCGTGCGGGAGTCAATACGCAGTATTTT	CASSPRAGVNTQYF
13	TRBJ1-6	-	-	TRBV5-1	TGCGCCAGCAGCTCCAACCCTAATTCACCCCTCCACTTT	CASSSNPNSPLHF
14	TRBJ2-1	-	-	TRBV7-9	TGTGCCAGCAGCTTCCCGCCACCCTACAATGAGCAGTTCTTC	CASSFPPPYNEQFF
15	TRBJ1-5	-	-	TRBV19	TGTGCCAGTAGTATTCACGGCAGTAGCAATCAGCCCCAGCATTTT	CASSIHGSSNQPQHF
16	TRBJ2-2	-	-	TRBV6-5	TGTGCCAGCAGTTACCAAGCGTACGCGAACACCGGGGAGCTGTTTTTT	CASSYQAYANTGELFF
15	TRBJ2-5	-	once	TRBV5-1	TGCGCCAGCAGCGAGGGATTTGCCAGCCAAGAGACCCAGTACTTC	CASSEGFASQETQYF
13	TRBJ2-2	TRBD2	few	TRBV10-3	TGTGCCATCCGGGGGGGAGACACCGGGGAGCTGTTTTTT	CAIRGGDTGELFF
13	TRBJ1-1	-	-	TRBV28	TGTGCCAGCAGTTTACAGCGGGACACTGAAGCTTTCTTT	CASSLQRDTEAFF
13	TRBJ1-2	-	-	TRBV12-3/TRBV12-4	TGTGCCAGCAGTTTAGACGGTAACTATGGCTACACCTTC	CASSLDGNYGYTF
13	TRBJ1-2	-	-	TRBV30	TGTGCCTGGAGCGCGCCGCCAGACTATGGCTACACCTTC	CAWSAPPDYGYTF
14	TRBJ1-2	-	-	TRBV3-1/TRBV3-2	TGTGCCAGCAGCCAAGGCGCAGCCAGCTATGGCTACACCTTC	CASSQGAASYGYTF
19	TRBJ2-7	TRBD2	-	TRBV6-2/TRBV6-3	TGTGCCAGCAGTTACCCCCTTGGCCTAGCGGGAGGGCTCTCCTACGAGCAGTACTTC	CASSYPLGLAGGLSYEQYF
14	TRBJ2-2	TRBD2	-	TRBV11-3	TGTGCCAGCAGCTTCGCGGGAGGGGCCGGGGAGCTGTTTTTT	CASSFAGGAGELFF
16	TRBJ1-1	TRBD1	-	TRBV6-9	TGTGCCAGCAGCCGAGGGGACAGGGGGCGCAGCACTGAAGCTTTCTTT	CASSRGDRGRSTEAFF
13	TRBJ1-6	-	-	TRBV7-2	TGTGCCAGCAGCTTAGCCCTAAATTCACCCCTCCACTTT	CASSLALNSPLHF
14	TRBJ1-3	-	-	TRBV4-3	TGCGCCAGCAGCCAATCGTTGACTGGAAACACCATATATTTT	CASSQSLTGNTIYF
14	TRBJ2-5	TRBD2	-	TRBV5-1	TGCGCCAGCAGCTTGTCCAGGGAGGGCGAGACCCAGTACTTC	CASSLSREGETQYF
15	TRBJ2-3	-	once	TRBV25-1	TGTGCCAGCAGTCCCGTCGGGGGCGAGGTAGATACGCAGTATTTT	CASSPVGGEVDTQYF
13	TRBJ1-5	-	-	TRBV10-2	TGCGCCAGCAGTGAGATCTACATGCAGCCCCAGCATTTT	CASSEIYMQPQHF
15	TRBJ2-3	TRBD2	-	TRBV27	TGTGCCAGCAGTTCTAGCGGGAGGGGGGGGGATACGCAGTATTTT	CASSSSGRGGDTQYF
18	TRBJ2-3	-	-	TRBV7-6	TGTGCCAGCAGTCATCCCCGCTCACCTGGTGCTAGCACAGATACGCAGTATTTT	CASSHPRSPGASTDTQYF
13	TRBJ1-2	-	-	TRBV11-2	TGTGCCAGCAGCTTAGGGACAGACTATGGCTACACCTTC	CASSLGTDYGYTF
14	TRBJ2-5	-	-	TRBV29-1	TGCAGCGTTGGGATGGGACCTAGGGGAGAGACCCAGTACTTC	CSVGMGPRGETQYF
15	TRBJ2-1	TRBD2	-	TRBV9	TGTGCCAGCAGCGCCAGCGGGAGGTCCTACAATGAGCAGTTCTTC	CASSASGRSYNEQFF
15	TRBJ2-2	-	-	TRBV5-1	TGCGCCAGCAGCGTTGGGGAGATTTTTTCCGGGGAGCTGTTTTTT	CASSVGEIFSGELFF
13	TRBJ2-1	-	-	TRBV5-4	TGTGCCAGCAGCTTGCGGGCCGGCAATGAGCAGTTCTTC	CASSLRAGNEQFF
14	TRBJ1-2	TRBD1	once	TRBV19	TGTGCCAGTAGTATGGGACAGGTTCTGAGCGGCTACACCTTC	CASSMGQVLSGYTF
15	TRBJ1-3	-	-	TRBV6-1	TGTGCCAGCAGTGAAATGAAGTATGGGGGAAGGGCCATATATTTT	CASSEMKYGGRAIYF
16	TRBJ2-7	-	once	TRBV4-1	TGCGCCAGCAGCCTGACGACAGGAGTAGGGGTCTACGAGCAGTACTTC	CASSLTTGVGVYEQYF
12	TRBJ2-1	-	-	TRBV5-4	TGTGCCAGCAGCCCACCCAATGGGGAGCAGTTCTTC	CASSPPNGEQFF
13	TRBJ1-5	-	once	TRBV12-3/TRBV12-4	TGTGCCAGCAGCCCAGGACTCAATCAGCCCCAGCATTTT	CASSPGLNQPQHF
14	TRBJ1-5	-	-	TRBV6-5	TGTGCCAGCAGTTACAATCAGGGCATGTTGCCCCAGCATTTT	CASSYNQGMLPQHF
15	TRBJ1-5	-	-	TRBV6-2/TRBV6-3	TGTGCCAGCAGTTCCCTGCGACAGAGCAATCAGCCCCAGCATTTT	CASSSLRQSNQPQHF
12	TRBJ2-5	-	-	TRBV14	TGTGCCAGCAGCCAAGTAAAAGAGACCCAGTACTTC	CASSQVKETQYF
16	TRBJ2-5	TRBD1	-	TRBV11-2	TGTGCCAGCAGCTTAGAGGGAGGACAGGGGGAAGAGACCCAGTACTTC	CASSLEGGQGEETQYF
15	TRBJ1-5	-	-	TRBV5-1	TGCGCCAGCAGCTTGAATGGGGGTAGCAATCAGCCCCAGCATTTT	CASSLNGGSNQPQHF
13	TRBJ1-2	-	-	TRBV6-5	TGTGCCAGCAAGGATCTAGCTAACTATGGCTACACCTTC	CASKDLANYGYTF
14	TRBJ1-4	-	-	TRBV9	TGTGCCAGCAGCTCGGGGGGGATCTATGAAAAACTGTTTTTT	CASSSGGIYEKLFF
16	TRBJ2-7	TRBD2	-	TRBV18	TGTGCCAGCTCTCGTACGACTAGCGGGATTTCTTACGAGCAGTACTTC	CASSRTTSGISYEQYF
15	TRBJ2-7	TRBD2	few	TRBV5-1	TGCGCCAGCAGCCGGACTAGCGGAACCTCCTACGAGCAGTACTTC	CASSRTSGTSYEQYF
13	TRBJ1-2	-	-	TRBV6-5	TGTGCCAGCAGTTATACCTCGGGGTATGGCTACACCTTC	CASSYTSGYGYTF
14	TRBJ1-5	-	-	TRBV5-1	TGCGCCAGCAGCGCGACCCCAGGTTATCAGCCCCAGCATTTT	CASSATPGYQPQHF
15	TRBJ1-5	-	-	TRBV19	TGTGCCAGTAAGTCTACGGGGACAACGCATCAGCCCCAGCATTTT	CASKSTGTTHQPQHF
15	TRBJ1-5	-	-	TRBV6-2/TRBV6-3	TGTGCCAGCAGTCCAATCCGGGCCCTAAATCAGCCCCAGCATTTT	CASSPIRALNQPQHF
13	TRBJ2-5	-	-	TRBV11-3	TGTGCCAGCAGCTTAAAAGCGGGAGAGACCCAGTACTTC	CASSLKAGETQYF
13	TRBJ1-1	-	-	TRBV7-8	TGTGCCAGCAGCTCGACGGGCAACACTGAAGCTTTCTTT	CASSSTGNTEAFF